There are a few counts of the clone carrying this T cell receptor beta chain. No antigen is known for it. Trimming pared 3 bases from V and 8 bases from J, leaving 16 bases between. The CDR3 loop spans 14 amino acids. Germline loops: CDR1 SGHVS, CDR2 FQNEAQ. TCRdb's table, derived via immunoSEQ multiplex PCR, lists solely in-frame clones and lacks some. Among more than 250,000 clones listed, about nine tenths were seen once. The data belong to a study of cytomegalovirus exposure and HLA in healthy donors. Study-wide background: A later analysis reported the same platform for the 120 validation repertoires and the 650 to 750 first-cohort repertoires. Study findings and constraints: Researchers catalogued roughly 150 TCR beta chains as cytomegalovirus-associated. The finding came from a later analysis; first-cohort TCR clusters tended to co-occur in the roughly 120 validation repertoires.

Separate from the 666-subject first cohort was the 120-subject validation cohort, to which the donors belonged. This TCR was recovered from a woman younger than 35 in good health and CMV-seronegative. The V call is TRBV7-8, the J call TRBJ1-2, with a possible D match to TRBD1 (6 bases). What was sequenced was PBMCs. CDR3 sequence reads: CASSFQRDTGGYTF. The CDR3 DNA is TGTGCCAGCAGCTTTCAAAGGGACACGGGGGGCTACACCTTC.